The 26 T cell receptor beta chains presented below share a single source sample, sequenced in a study of control samples from healthy donors and cancer patients. Method: immunoSEQ multiplex PCR; TCRdb's copy keeps in-frame clones and lacks some. This table has approximately 28,000 clones, roughly 91% appearing once. Sequenced input: PBMCs. The receptors derive from a man between 50 and 59 years old with lung cancer.

This rearrangement joins TRBV7-8 to TRBJ1-4; the D gene is possibly TRBD1 (5 bases). CDR1 and CDR2 (germline): SGHVS, FQNEAQ. Trimming cost V 4 bases and J 0 bases, with 15 bases left between them. CDR3 length equals 17 residues. The CDR3 nucleotides are TGTGCCAGCAGCTCCCCCGGGACTCATGCAACTAATGAAAAACTGTTTTTT. This gives the protein CASSSPGTHATNEKLFF.

This clone was seen only once. V gene TRBV3-1 (or the pseudogene TRBV3-2) combines with J gene TRBJ2-2, with D hard to call. Germline V CDR1 and CDR2: LGHDT, YNNKEL (reference sequence). V lost 5 bases to trimming and J lost 5 bases, with 15 bases between them. CDR3 length: 15 residues. CDR3 DNA sequence: TGTGCCAGCAGCATGGCAAGAGGCTTGACCGGGGAGCTGTTTTTT. Translation gives CASSMARGLTGELFF.

The chain employs TRBV4-3 and TRBJ2-2, with D perhaps matching TRBD2 (7 bases). Per germline, CDR1 LGHNA and CDR2 YSLEER. There are 16 residues in the CDR3. Trimming pared 0 bases from V and 7 bases from J, leaving 15 bases between. The CDR3 coding sequence is TGCGCCAGCAGCCAAGAAGAAGGACTAGGGGGCGGGGAGCTGTTTTTT. Translation gives CASSQEEGLGGGELFF.

The chain recombines TRBV5-1 with TRBJ2-7; possibly TRBD1 for D (6 bases). Trimming pared 3 bases from V and 4 bases from J, leaving 14 bases between. CDR3 length: 14 amino acids. CDR1 is SGHRS and CDR2 is YFSETQ in the germline V gene. CDR3 sequence reads: CASSSGQPTYEQYF. In nucleotides, the CDR3 is TGCGCCAGCAGCTCCGGACAGCCTACTTACGAGCAGTACTTC.

J is TRBJ1-1 and V is TRBV19, with 7 bases matching TRBD1. This CDR3 comprises 14 residues. The germline V gene encodes CDR1 LNHDA and CDR2 SQIVND (reference sequence). Germline trimming cut 3 bases from V and 0 bases from J; bases unmatched to any gene: 1. This CDR3 reads CASSIQGVNTEAFF. CDR3 coding DNA: TGTGCCAGTAGTATTCAGGGGGTGAACACTGAAGCTTTCTTT. Variable domain in full (rest from reference TRBV19 and TRBJ1-1): DGGITQSPKYLFRKEGQNVTLSCEQNLNHDAMYWYRQDPGQGLRLIYYSQIVNDFQKGDIAEGYSVSREKKESFPLTVTSAQKNPTAFYLCASSIQGVNTEAFFGQGTRLTVV.

This clone was observed once. This CDR3 reads CAWSEERNGQYF. The CDR3 bases are TGTGCCTGGAGTGAAGAGAGGAACGGGCAGTACTTC. This sequence joins TRBV30 and TRBJ2-7; no reliable D call. Trimming shortened V by 1 base and J by 9 bases, and 13 bases separated the two germline ends. CDR1 and CDR2 (germline): GTSNPN, SVGIG (reference sequence). CDR3 size: 12 residues.

V is TRBV18 and J is TRBJ2-7; D gene unclear. This CDR3 has 14 residues. The V and J ends lost 0 bases and 0 bases respectively, with 6 bases between them. CDR1 and CDR2 from the germline V gene are KGHSH and LQKENI. The CDR3 region has the DNA TGTGCCAGCTCACCACCGGGATACTCCTACGAGCAGTACTTC. Protein product: CASSPPGYSYEQYF.

The chain uses TRBV7-9 and TRBJ1-1; 7 bases match TRBD1. The CDR3 runs to 13 residues. Germline CDR1 and CDR2: SEHNR and FQNEAQ (reference sequence). The V and J ends lost 3 bases and 12 bases, in that order; junction bases with no gene match: 10. The CDR3 spells CASSFETGFSSFF. CDR3 DNA: TGTGCCAGCAGCTTCGAGACAGGGTTTTCTTCTTTCTTT.

The chain carries TRBV3-1 (or the pseudogene TRBV3-2) and TRBJ2-7; no clear D. V lost 4 bases, J lost 3 bases, and 13 bases lay in between. Looked up from germline, CDR1 is LGHDT and CDR2 is YNNKEL (reference sequence). The CDR3 contains 14 residues. CDR3 region: CASSPHREFYEQYF. CDR3 nucleotides: TGTGCCAGCAGCCCTCACAGAGAATTCTACGAGCAGTACTTC.

In this sample, this clone turned up once. This chain joins TRBV7-8 and TRBJ2-1, with 8 bases aligning to TRBD1. After removal of 6 bases from V and 4 bases from J, the junction contained 14 bases not matched to a gene. The germline V gene encodes CDR1 SGHVS and CDR2 FQNEAQ. The CDR3 has 17 amino acids. The CDR3 loop reads CASSPDRDRSFYNEQFF. The DNA of the CDR3 is TGTGCCAGCAGTCCGGACAGGGATCGATCATTTTACAATGAGCAGTTCTTC.

This clone came up once. The rearrangement links TRBV6-2 or TRBV6-3 to TRBJ2-5; 14 nucleotides align to TRBD2. The CDR3 spans 20 residues. Germline V CDR1 and CDR2: MNHEY, SVGEGT. V lost 2 bases to trimming and J lost 5 bases; unmatched junction nucleotides: 16. The CDR3 region has the DNA TGTGCCAGCAGTTACCCCCAGACTAGCGGGGGGGTATTGACGGCGGAGACCCAGTACTTC. Residues: CASSYPQTSGGVLTAETQYF.

The chain's CDR3 is CASSVGDRGNQPQHF. The CDR3, as DNA: TGTGCCAGCAGCGTAGGGGACAGGGGGAATCAGCCCCAGCATTTT. This chain joins TRBV9 and TRBJ1-5; 11 nucleotides agree with TRBD1. Germline-derived CDR1 and CDR2 are SGDLS and YYNGEE. After removal of 0 bases from V and 4 bases from J, the junction contained 0 bases not matched to a gene. The CDR3 sequence is 15 residues long. Full variable domain (missing parts from reference TRBV9 and TRBJ1-5): DSGVTQTPKHLITATGQRVTLRCSPRSGDLSVYWYQQSLDQGLQFLIQYYNGEERAKGNILERFSAQQFPDLHSELNLSSLELGDSALYFCASSVGDRGNQPQHFGDGTRLSIL.

This clone was recorded a few times. The chain joins TRBV6-2 or TRBV6-3 to TRBJ1-5, with no clear D. Germline V gene sequence: CDR1 MNHEY, CDR2 SVGEGT. The CDR3 loop spans 16 amino acids. Trimming took 6 bases from V and 7 from J, leaving 22 bases between them. CDR3 residues: CASSRGRAVLGQPQHF. The CDR3 DNA is TGTGCCAGCAGCCGAGGGAGGGCAGTACTAGGGCAGCCCCAGCATTTT.

V gene TRBV21-1 combines with J gene TRBJ1-6. TRBV21-1 counts as a pseudogene. The CDR3 length is 18 residues. The CDR3 sequence: CASSKREGKGHYNSPLHF. The DNA of the CDR3 is TGTGCCAGCAGCAAACGGGAGGGAAAGGGACACTATAATTCACCCCTCCACTTT.

The V gene is TRBV2, the J gene TRBJ1-2, with D hard to call. Germline V CDR1 and CDR2: SNHLY, FYNNEI. The ends were cut back, 2 bases at V and 4 bases at J, with 11 bases in the middle. CDR3 length equals 14 residues. In DNA, the CDR3 is TGTGCCAGCAGTGAACTGCAGGTCGGCTATGGCTACACCTTC. Translation gives CASSELQVGYGYTF.

The CDR3 reads CASSRGSGRQETQYF. Here the CDR3 DNA reads TGTGCCAGCAGCAGGGGCAGCGGCCGACAAGAGACCCAGTACTTC. This rearrangement joins TRBV3-1 (or the pseudogene TRBV3-2) to TRBJ2-5; D is possibly TRBD1 or TRBD2 (5 bases each). CDR1 and CDR2 (germline): LGHDT, YNNKEL (reference sequence). Trimming removed 5 bases from V and 2 bases from J, with 15 bases in between. This CDR3 is 15 amino acids long.

The rearrangement joins TRBV2 to TRBJ2-7; D remains unclear. The CDR3 spans 11 residues. V was shortened by 7 bases and J by 5 bases, with 9 bases between the two germline ends. Germline loops: CDR1 SNHLY, CDR2 FYNNEI. CDR3 in amino acids: CASNNRDEQYF. Here the CDR3 DNA reads TGTGCCAGCAATAACCGGGACGAGCAGTACTTC.

The chain combines TRBV7-9 with TRBJ2-3; tentative D call: TRBD2 (5 bases). Between the trimmed V and J ends, which lost 4 bases and 6 bases, there was a span of 11 bases. Germline V gene data show CDR1 as SEHNR and CDR2 as FQNEAQ (reference sequence). The CDR3 covers 13 residues. In DNA form, the CDR3 reads TGTGCCAGCAGCTCGCAGGAGGTGGATACGCAGTATTTT. Protein: CASSSQEVDTQYF.

This clone was found a few times. The CDR3 DNA is TGTGCCAGCAGCTTAACAGCGAACACTGAAGCTTTCTTT. Translating gives CASSLTANTEAFF. The rearrangement joins TRBV7-9 to TRBJ1-1; the D is unclear. This CDR3 has 13 amino acids. CDR1 is SEHNR and CDR2 is FQNEAQ in the germline V gene (reference sequence). The V end lost 2 bases, the J end lost 1 base, and 5 bases lay between the germline ends. Supplemented by reference TRBV7-9 and TRBJ1-1, the full variable domain reads DTGVSQNPRHKITKRGQNVTFRCDPISEHNRLYWYRQTLGQGPEFLTYFQNEAQLEKSRLLSDRFSAERPKGSFSTLEIQRTEQGDSAMYLCASSLTANTEAFFGQGTRLTVV.

The V gene is TRBV18, the J gene TRBJ1-2; 9 nucleotides align to TRBD1. The germline CDR1 and CDR2 sequences are KGHSH and LQKENI. This CDR3 region has 15 residues. With V trimmed by 0 bases and J by 7 bases, 6 bases remained unmatched. Here the CDR3 DNA reads TGTGCCAGCTCACCACCCTCGGGACAGGGAGGTGGCTACACCTTC. Its protein is CASSPPSGQGGGYTF.

This clone has more than one count but fewer than ten. The rearrangement links TRBV6-5 to TRBJ2-7, with D unclear. CDR1 and CDR2 (germline): MNHEY, SVGAGI. V shed 6 bases and J shed 5 bases, with 17 bases lying between them. There are 14 residues in the CDR3. The CDR3 sequence is CASSHGRQKDEQYF. Here the CDR3 DNA reads TGTGCCAGCAGCCACGGCCGACAAAAGGACGAGCAGTACTTC.

In nucleotides, the CDR3 is TGTGCCAGCAGCCCCCGGGGGGGCGGGGATCAGCCCCAGCATTTT. Translating gives CASSPRGGGDQPQHF. This chain uses TRBV7-9 with TRBJ1-5, with D perhaps matching TRBD1 (6 bases). Trimming shortened V by 5 bases and J by 5 bases, and 16 bases separated the two germline ends. The CDR3 runs to 15 residues. Germline CDR1 reads SEHNR; CDR2 reads FQNEAQ (reference sequence). The full variable domain, its missing parts supplied by reference TRBV7-9 and TRBJ1-5, is DTGVSQNPRHKITKRGQNVTFRCDPISEHNRLYWYRQTLGQGPEFLTYFQNEAQLEKSRLLSDRFSAERPKGSFSTLEIQRTEQGDSAMYLCASSPRGGGDQPQHFGDGTRLSIL.

The table lists this clone with a count of one. This chain uses TRBV6-6 with TRBJ2-2; a possible D gene is TRBD1 (6 bases). The CDR3 is 17 residues long. Germline values: CDR1 MNHNY, CDR2 SVGAGI (reference sequence). The ends were cut back, 5 bases at V and 5 bases at J, with 21 bases in the middle. Here the CDR3 reads CASSPDSLSLGTGELFF. CDR3 DNA sequence: TGTGCCAGCAGTCCGGACAGTTTGTCATTGGGAACCGGGGAGCTGTTTTTT.

The gene calls are TRBV5-1 and TRBJ1-2, with D possibly matching TRBD1 (5 bases). V gave up 0 bases and J gave up 8 bases, with 17 bases separating them. Germline assignment: CDR1 SGHRS and CDR2 YFSETQ. The CDR3 loop spans 15 amino acids. CDR3 DNA: TGCGCCAGCAGCTTGGTACGACAGTCTTATGGCGGCTACACCTTC. It specifies CASSLVRQSYGGYTF.

The chain joins TRBV7-2 to TRBJ1-4; D gene uncertain. V dropped 1 base and J dropped 8 bases, with 17 bases sitting between them. In germline, CDR1 is SGHTA, CDR2 FQGNSA. The CDR3 spans 16 residues. CDR3 amino acids: CASSLESVGAGEKLFF. The DNA of the CDR3 is TGTGCCAGCAGCTTAGAGTCAGTGGGCGCGGGAGAAAAACTGTTTTTT.

The CDR3, as DNA: TGTGCCAGCAGCTTAGTTGGTGACCGCGCCTACGAGCAGTACTTC. The encoded protein is CASSLVGDRAYEQYF. V gene TRBV11-2 combines with J gene TRBJ2-7; unclear D gene. Germline loops: CDR1 SGHAT, CDR2 FQNNGV. The CDR3 contains 15 residues. V lost 1 base to trimming and J lost 2 bases, with 12 bases between them.